The 21 T cell receptor beta chains in this list originate from one sample, sequenced in a study of blood T cell repertoires in COVID-19. TCRdb's copy holds only in-frame clones and misses some; the assay was immunoSEQ multiplex PCR. This repertoire shows roughly 350,000 clones, roughly 89% found once; its top ten account for more than 3%. Source material: peripheral blood. The receptor set was obtained from a woman between 18 and 30 years old who had recovered from COVID-19.

This clone has only one observation. The V call is TRBV30, the J call TRBJ2-1; 7 positions agree with TRBD1. The CDR3 is 14 amino acids. V shed 1 base and J 10 bases; nucleotides not matched to a gene: 10. Germline V gene sequence: CDR1 GTSNPN, CDR2 SVGIG (reference sequence). The CDR3 protein is CAWSGTGPQGEQFF. The CDR3 bases are TGTGCCTGGAGTGGGACAGGCCCACAAGGGGAGCAGTTCTTC.

V usage is TRBV27 and J usage is TRBJ1-5, with D tentatively TRBD1 (6 bases). Germline CDR1 reads MNHEY; CDR2 reads SMNVEV (reference sequence). V was shortened by 5 bases and J by 1 base, with 9 bases between the two germline ends. The CDR3 spans 14 residues. CDR3 sequence reads: CASSIGTSNQPQHF. The CDR3 nucleotides read TGTGCCAGCAGTATAGGGACAAGCAATCAGCCCCAGCATTTT.

A single count supports this clone. The genes are TRBV27 and TRBJ2-7; TRBD2 might be the D (5 bases). The germline gives CDR1 MNHEY, CDR2 SMNVEV (reference sequence). Trimming took 3 bases from V and 3 from J, leaving 42 bases between them. The CDR3 runs 24 residues. CDR3 nucleotide sequence: TGTGCCAGCAGTTTTCGCGGGTCGGTGGGCTCCTCGGCGGAATTAATTACTGGTTTCTACGAGCAGTACGTC. Encoded protein: CASSFRGSVGSSAELITGFYEQYV.

This clone was seen just once. The chain links TRBV11-3 to TRBJ2-3; D might be TRBD2 (5 bases). CDR3 size: 20 residues. Germline V CDR1 and CDR2: SGHNT, YENEEA. Trimming took off 1 base at V and 4 bases at J, with 27 bases between the two ends. The CDR3 DNA follows: TGTGCCAGCAGCTTAGCTTTTCCGAGAGGGCAGCTTTTTACTGCAGATACGCAGTATTTT. Its protein is CASSLAFPRGQLFTADTQYF.

This clone was detected only a few times. The chain carries TRBV21-1 and TRBJ1-5; the table names TRBD1, a call not compared with the DNA. TRBV21-1 is described as a pseudogene. This CDR3 spans 13 amino acids. The CDR3 nucleotides are TGTGCCAGCAGGGACAGGATTTGTCAGCCCCAGCATTTT. It codes for CASRDRICQPQHF.

The chain carries TRBV6-6 and TRBJ1-5; 7 bases are shared with TRBD1. CDR3 length equals 15 residues. The V gene's germline CDR1 is MNHNY and CDR2 SVGAGI (reference sequence). The junction had 10 bases not matched to a gene; V was cut back by 5 bases and J by 6 bases. In DNA, the CDR3 is TGTGCCAGCAGTCGCAGGGGGATTAATGCTCAGCCCCAGCATTTT. Translation gives CASSRRGINAQPQHF.

V is TRBV4-3 and J is TRBJ2-1, with TRBD2 matching over 12 bases. Germline trimming cut 0 bases from V and 9 bases from J; bases unmatched to any gene: 15. The CDR3 length is 19 residues. Germline V gives CDR1 LGHNA, CDR2 YSLEER. The CDR3 sequence is CASSQDSGTEGLAGSEQFF. CDR3 nucleotides: TGCGCCAGCAGCCAAGACTCTGGAACGGAGGGACTAGCGGGTTCTGAGCAGTTCTTC.

This clone has just one count. The rearrangement joins TRBV6-2 or TRBV6-3 to TRBJ2-1, with TRBD2 matching over 8 bases. Germline CDR1 and CDR2: MNHEY and SVGEGT. This CDR3 is built from 16 residues. The V gene end was trimmed by 4 bases and the J gene end by 4 bases; junction bases not matched to a gene: 9. This CDR3 is CASSSAGVILYNEQFF. DNA for the CDR3: TGTGCCAGCAGTTCAGCGGGAGTTATCCTGTACAATGAGCAGTTCTTC.

The chain recombines TRBV19 with TRBJ2-5; D gene uncertain. V lost 4 bases, J lost 1 base, and 10 bases lay in between. Germline values: CDR1 LNHDA, CDR2 SQIVND (reference sequence). The CDR3 spans 14 residues. The CDR3 loop is CASSRGAPQETQYF. DNA of the CDR3: TGTGCCAGTAGTAGAGGCGCCCCCCAAGAGACCCAGTACTTC. The full variable domain, in which reference TRBV19 and TRBJ2-5 provide the parts outside the CDR3, is DGGITQSPKYLFRKEGQNVTLSCEQNLNHDAMYWYRQDPGQGLRLIYYSQIVNDFQKGDIAEGYSVSREKKESFPLTVTSAQKNPTAFYLCASSRGAPQETQYFGPGTRLLVL.

The V call is TRBV24-1, the J call TRBJ2-2; possibly TRBD1 for D (6 bases). Deletions cut 4 bases from V and 7 bases from J, with 15 bases between. Germline loops: CDR1 KGHDR, CDR2 SFDVKD. The CDR3 loop spans 15 amino acids. CDR3 bases: TGTGCCACCAGTGACGACAGGAAGTTGGTCGGGGAGCTGTTTTTT. Amino acid sequence: CATSDDRKLVGELFF.

CDR3 protein: CASSYFPGQETQYF. The CDR3 coding sequence is TGTGCCAGCAGTTACTTTCCAGGACAAGAGACCCAGTACTTC. This chain links TRBV6-6 with TRBJ2-5, with D uncertain. V lost 1 base to trimming and J lost 2 bases, with 8 bases between them. The germline CDR1 and CDR2 sequences are MNHNY and SVGAGI (reference sequence). CDR3 length: 14 amino acids.

The chain links TRBV5-1 to TRBJ2-1; 10 nucleotides match TRBD2. Germline loops: CDR1 SGHRS, CDR2 YFSETQ. The trim removed 7 bases at V and 2 bases at J, leaving 6 bases unmatched. The CDR3 is 15 amino acids. CDR3 sequence: CASAPSGRPYNEQFF. The CDR3 DNA is TGCGCCAGCGCGCCTAGCGGGAGACCCTACAATGAGCAGTTCTTC.

The V and J genes are TRBV11-3 and TRBJ2-5; D is uncertain. CDR3 length: 13 residues. Per the germline V gene, CDR1 is SGHNT and CDR2 is YENEEA. Deletions cut 5 bases from V and 2 bases from J, with 9 bases between. Written as DNA, the CDR3 is TGTGCCAGCAGCCGCAGTATGCAAGAGACCCAGTACTTC. Amino acid sequence: CASSRSMQETQYF.

In this sample, this clone turned up once. V gene TRBV2 combines with J gene TRBJ2-2; TRBD2 matches 10 bases. The CDR3 has 17 residues. Unmatched junction bases numbered 17, after V lost 7 bases and J lost 9 bases. The germline gives CDR1 SNHLY, CDR2 FYNNEI. The CDR3 loop is CASTWGRLAGRDRELFF. As DNA, the CDR3 is TGTGCCAGCACCTGGGGCCGACTAGCGGGTCGGGACCGGGAGCTGTTTTTT.

V gene TRBV12-3 or TRBV12-4 combines with J gene TRBJ1-1; 9 bases are shared with TRBD1. The junction had 3 bases not matched to a gene; V was cut back by 6 bases and J by 4 bases. The CDR3 is 13 amino acids. The CDR3 spells CASRPGQGTEAFF. The CDR3 DNA is TGTGCCAGCAGGCCGGGACAGGGCACTGAAGCTTTCTTT.

The V gene is TRBV2, the J gene TRBJ2-5; D gene uncertain. Trimming stripped 0 bases from V and 3 bases from J, with 11 bases between. This CDR3 is built from 15 residues. Germline V gene sequence: CDR1 SNHLY, CDR2 FYNNEI. This chain's CDR3 is CASSEARRVEETQYF. In DNA form, the CDR3 reads TGTGCCAGCAGTGAAGCACGACGGGTGGAAGAGACCCAGTACTTC.

This chain joins TRBV6-6 and TRBJ2-1, with TRBD2 matching over 8 bases. The CDR3 sequence is 15 residues long. J lost 1 base, V lost 6 bases, and 5 bases had no gene match. Germline lookup yields CDR1 MNHNY and CDR2 SVGAGI (reference sequence). CDR3 DNA sequence: TGTGCCAGCAGCCCCGGGAGGGGGTCCTACAATGAGCAGTTCTTC. This translates into CASSPGRGSYNEQFF.

In its sample, this clone was seen a few times. The rearrangement links TRBV5-1 to TRBJ1-6, with a possible D match to TRBD1 (6 bases). CDR1 and CDR2 from the germline V gene are SGHRS and YFSETQ. V was cut by 1 base and J by 1 base, with 15 bases left in between. This CDR3 is 18 amino acids long. Here the CDR3 reads CASSLNLGGQSYNSPLHF. CDR3 sequence (DNA): TGCGCCAGCAGCTTGAATCTCGGGGGGCAATCCTATAATTCACCCCTCCACTTT.

This chain uses TRBV7-2 with TRBJ2-1; 13 bases align to TRBD2. The germline V gene has CDR1 SGHTA and CDR2 FQGNSA. The CDR3 is made up of 19 amino acids. Trimming at V came to 5 bases and at J to 0 bases, leaving 10 bases not matched to a gene. Here the CDR3 reads CASSGSGTSGNSSYNEQFF. The CDR3 DNA reads as TGTGCCAGCAGCGGCTCCGGGACTAGCGGGAATAGCTCCTACAATGAGCAGTTCTTC.

The CDR3 is CASSRGTSYNEQFF. In DNA, the CDR3 is TGTGCCAGCAGTAGGGGAACTTCTTACAATGAGCAGTTCTTC. The chain carries TRBV6-2 or TRBV6-3 and TRBJ2-1; tentatively, D is TRBD1 (5 bases). The CDR3 extends over 14 amino acids. Germline CDR1 and CDR2: MNHEY and SVGEGT. V was clipped by 5 bases and J by 4 bases, with 12 bases between them.

The chain joins TRBV3-1 (or the pseudogene TRBV3-2) to TRBJ2-1; 10 bases match TRBD2. V shed 5 bases, J shed 4 bases, and the junction held 5 bases outside the gene matches. The germline gives CDR1 LGHDT, CDR2 YNNKEL (reference sequence). This CDR3 contains 15 residues. The CDR3 DNA is TGTGCCAGCAGCGATACTAGCGGGACTTACAATGAGCAGTTCTTC. Residues: CASSDTSGTYNEQFF.